This T cell receptor beta chain comes out of a study of cytomegalovirus exposure and HLA in healthy donors (TCRdb year 2017). Turning to the overall study: An earlier analysis of roughly 500 of the donors reported more than 250 Gb of sequence data and around 120 million unique TCR beta sequences from 150 million to 200 million T cells. Class I and class II HLA loci were covered by the typing at four-digit resolution. On average, around 240,000 unique TCR beta nucleotide sequences were sequenced per donor among 398 genotyped donors of the cohort, with approximately 18% of those sequences being non-productive. Roughly five DR-DQ haplotypes were handled as single units for association and clustering, since linkage in the cohort was strong. All discovery cohort repertoires had been generated using a single sequencing platform. Genome-wide SNP genotypes for about 65% of the roughly 670 donors were used in a later genetic analysis, which treated that subset as a discovery cohort. The study aimed to test whether cataloging public T cell receptors could reveal signatures of past pathogen exposure. To study patterns of TCR occurrence, a later analysis re-analyzed previously published TCR beta repertoires from 550 to 800 donors and added high-resolution HLA genotyping. Rather than drawing on any new phenotypic data, the later analysis identified candidate immune exposures from TCR beta sequences and the way those sequences occurred across donors. Of the roughly 410 genotyped donors, 65% to 90% were placed in the genetic ancestry cluster associated with self-reported Caucasian donors. High-throughput TCR immunosequencing, statistical association of individual TCRs with disease status, and machine learning were combined to predict cytomegalovirus infection status. The number of typed donors differed by locus: roughly 620-640 for A, B, C, DRB1 and DQB1; some 500 for DQA1; some 590 for DPA1; and around 470 for DPB1. Alongside the repertoire data, information on donor age, sex, ethnicity and CMV serostatus was compiled. A separate validation cohort of 90 to 150 different subjects was used in addition to the roughly 670-subject first cohort. To decide whether each TCR beta V gene segment behaved as functional or pseudogenic, an earlier analysis of fewer than 750 of the donors relied on high-throughput TCR beta sequencing. Around 320 gigabases of sequencing data and approximately 85 million unique TCR sequences were included in an early release covering roughly 600 HLA-typed donors. The T cell repertoires of 666 subjects were profiled by immunosequencing and related to cytomegalovirus serostatus. Overall study results and their limits: A later analysis reported that several top co-occurrence clusters appeared linked to parvovirus B19, influenza, CMV and Epstein-Barr virus. The study listed 170 or so TCR beta chains as associated with cytomegalovirus. The sequencing pipeline was judged likely to have produced a cluster of highly shared sequence variants as a technical artifact. An earlier analysis of 587 of the donors showed that most TCR beta V segments appeared in productive rearrangements either about 90% or about 30% of the time, which broadly matched IMGT annotations. An association between a missense DCLRE1C variant and V-gene and J-gene trimming of TCR beta chains was found in a later genetic analysis and replicated in an independent cohort. In a later analysis, HLA-associated TCR beta chains were found to be more clonally expanded and to have lower generation probabilities than equally common non-associated chains. For the cohort, immune exposure information was limited to CMV serostatus. Strong co-occurrence of HLA alleles, especially DR and DQ, made assigning TCR associations to individual alleles difficult. According to a later analysis, TCR association rates differed among HLA loci, with DRB1 alleles showing the most associated TCRs and HLA-C alleles showing the fewest. The presence/absence analyses assumed that sequencing depth was roughly uniform across donors, and that assumption may not be true. Most TCR sequences were seen in very few donors, while some public TCRs were found in many individuals. The cohort was sequenced for TCR beta chains only, and without alpha or paired-chain data the features that could be detected were limited. Because HLA typing was unavailable for some donors at each locus, only the typed subset was used in association tests. A further reported finding was that TCR beta sequences accurately predicted the HLA-A and HLA-B alleles for most subjects in the first cohort. Some IMGT-functional V segments, including TRBV6-2 and TRBV6-3, could not be distinguished by the 87-base-pair reads and were therefore excluded. Correlated functional status among segregating V segments might be attributable to linkage disequilibrium, but an unknown experimental factor could not be ruled out. In a later analysis, more than 15,000 TCR beta sequences were associated with specific HLA alleles at a false discovery rate of 0.05. In vitro tests confirmed that a few of the cytomegalovirus-associated TCR beta chains recognize cytomegalovirus antigens. In a later analysis, most CMV-associated TCR beta chains were found to appear HLA-restricted, with HLA associations seemingly driven largely by CMV exposure. Cytomegalovirus status was reported to be diagnosed by the classifier with high specificity and sensitivity in both the original and validation cohorts. Because counts were too low, under 20 rarely observed V segments, including chromosome 9 orphons, were left out of the earlier analysis of some 640 of the donors. According to a later genetic analysis, donors in an Asian-associated ancestry cluster had fewer N-insertions in productive TCRs than the approximately 690-donor mean. The authors suggested that the approach could potentially be extended to other disease states and immunological phenotypes.

Library generation was performed with the immunoSEQ multiplex PCR assay. A mixture of 60 forward primers for TCR Vbeta segments and 13 reverse primers for TCR Jbeta segments was used in the multiplex PCR. Amplification of the CDR3 region of rearranged TCR beta genes was performed with a multiplex PCR assay on genomic DNA. Amplified TCR beta libraries were sequenced as 87-base-pair reads on the Illumina HiSeq System. The published analysis was carried out like this. Across the 500 to 700 repertoires, a later analysis counted 60 million to 90 million unique TCR beta chains, around 11 million of which were shared by at least two donors. A nearest-neighbor algorithm error-corrected the raw reads and collapsed the reads into unique sequences, merging closely related sequences to remove PCR and sequencing errors. V, D and J gene segments were assigned by aligning CDR3 sequences to IMGT reference sequences. For a sequence to be retained, a match of at least six nucleotides to both a V gene segment and a J gene segment was required. A rearrangement was called productive if the CDR3 had no stop codons and remained in frame with V and J, and every other rearrangement was called non-productive. Following IMGT convention, CDR3 was defined as the stretch from the second conserved V-encoded cysteine up to the conserved J-encoded phenylalanine. Sequences without an unambiguous match to a single V gene segment were excluded from the earlier analysis of approximately 600 of the donors. An earlier analysis of a few hundred of the donors called V segments functional above 56.7% productive rearrangements and segregating when the between-donor standard deviation exceeded 5%. A statistical classification framework was built to diagnose cytomegalovirus status from the catalog of TCR beta chain sequences. A later analysis assigned V and J genes by comparing TCR nucleotide sequences with IMGT/GENE-DB human TR gene sequences. Using the TCRdist pipeline, a later analysis assigned CDR3 sequences along with most-parsimonious VDJ recombination scenarios. In a later analysis, each TCR beta chain was defined by its CDR3 amino acid sequence together with its V-gene family, and reads without a unique V-gene family were excluded. As a way to deal with suspected cross-contamination and a sequencing artifact, a later analysis dropped approximately 570 nucleotide sequences that were highly shared and had low generation probability. In a later analysis, a clonal expansion index for each public chain was calculated from normalized within-repertoire ranks of inferred template counts. In a later analysis, generation probabilities were computed using a VDJ recombination model fitted to out-of-frame rearrangements, and the results were checked against IGoR. In a later analysis, TCR-TCR, TCR-HLA and TCR-CMV co-occurrence was scored with hypergeometric tests, and a repertoire-size bias correction was applied to TCR pairs. A later analysis estimated false discovery rates by permuting HLA or CMV assignments 20 times. In a later analysis, co-occurring TCRs were grouped with DBSCAN, and TCRdist sequence similarity was added when clustering was performed within HLA-allele-positive subsets. Repertoires with fewer than 30,000 or more than 120,000 public chains, plus five repertoires with anomalous nucleotide sharing, were excluded from co-occurrence clustering. The source is immuneACCESS, and TCRdb retained only in-frame sequences with V and J called. Part of the clones is not carried over; for the studies checked, unresolved V genes explain less than half of this, and the remainder is unexplained. The V and J calls and clone size come from that table; D and trimming were worked out from the DNA. The sample table holds over 150,000 clones, of which approximately 88% were seen once. The biggest ten clones account for 0.7% to 1% of the sample.

V is reduced by 8 bases and J by 0 bases, leaving a spacing of 16 bases between them. Inclusive of the bounding cysteine and phenylalanine, the CDR3 is 15 residues long. Kept here is only the CDR3 DNA, which spans 45 bases and is read in frame from base 1. CDR1 and CDR2, looked up from the germline V gene, are MNHNS and SASEGT. Only a few counts were recorded for this clone. This clone's antigen is unknown. Base-call qualities are not available, and no considerably larger clone is one nucleotide away. The cohort comprised hundreds of healthy bone marrow donors. All cohort members were sampled while nominally healthy, although unrecorded immune exposures were likely present. The donor tested CMV seronegative, placing the donor among the 350 or so seronegative members of the cohort. A peripheral blood sample was provided by each donor, and peripheral blood mononuclear cells were used for TCR beta sequencing. The Qiagen DNeasy Blood Extraction Kit was used to extract genomic DNA from the blood cell samples.

The V gene is TRBV6-1 and the J gene is TRBJ1-1; a tentative D call is TRBD1 (5 bases match). The source of this sequence is a woman aged 25 to 45 in good health and CMV-seronegative. Sequenced sample: PBMCs. The DNA sequence reads TGTGCCAGCGATTCTTTCGACAGCCTGAACACTGAAGCTTTCTTT. Its coded protein is CASDSFDSLNTEAFF.